The 11 T cell receptor beta chains in this list originate from one sample, sequenced in a study of identical twins. TCRdb redid the calling of the 5' RACE reads with MiXCR, one entry per CDR3 protein. This table has more than 1.5 million distinct CDR3 sequences, around a third appearing once. The sequencing input was cord blood. These receptors originate from a newborn girl in good health.

This clonotype occurred a few times. The chain employs TRBV3-1 and TRBJ1-5, with no clear D. The CDR3 has 14 amino acids. Germline V gene lookup returns CDR1 LGHDT and CDR2 YNNKEL (reference sequence). V lost 1 base and J 4 bases, leaving 8 bases between the germline ends. CDR3 sequence (DNA): TGTGCCAGCAGCCAAGCCAGTGGGAATCAGCCCCAGCATTTT. This encodes CASSQASGNQPQHF.

The chain combines TRBV3-1 with TRBJ2-3; the D is unclear. V gave up 0 bases and J gave up 4 bases, with 11 bases separating them. Germline CDR1 reads LGHDT; CDR2 reads YNNKEL (reference sequence). There are 15 residues in the CDR3. The CDR3 sequence is CASSQEGNAADTQYF. In nucleotides, the CDR3 is TGTGCCAGCAGCCAAGAAGGCAACGCAGCAGATACGCAGTATTTT.

This rearrangement joins TRBV13 to TRBJ2-1, with D perhaps matching TRBD2 (6 bases). Germline V lookup: CDR1 PRHDT, CDR2 FYEKMQ (reference sequence). The V gene lost 2 bases and the J gene lost 10 bases, with 12 bases spanning the gap. The CDR3 consists of 13 residues. As DNA, the CDR3 is TGTGCCAGCAGCTTAAGCTTGGGAGGCGAGCAGTTCTTC. It codes for CASSLSLGGEQFF.

This clonotype has a handful of counts. The genes are TRBV5-1 and TRBJ2-1, with D possibly being TRBD2 (7 bases). Germline CDR1 is SGHRS and CDR2 is YFSETQ. CDR3 length: 19 amino acids. Trimming removed 1 base at V and 10 bases at J, with 30 bases between. The CDR3 DNA sequence: TGCGCCAGCAGCTTGACTCTCGGACAGCGGGGCAGAGGGATCTGGGAGCAGTTCTTC. Translation gives CASSLTLGQRGRGIWEQFF.

The chain recombines TRBV4-1 with TRBJ2-1; D is perhaps TRBD2 (6 bases). V was cut by 3 bases and J by 2 bases, with 17 bases left in between. Germline V gene data show CDR1 as MGHRA and CDR2 as YSYEKL. CDR3 length equals 17 residues. Here the CDR3 reads CASSQGNGGTTYNEQFF. In DNA form, the CDR3 reads TGCGCCAGCAGCCAGGGTAACGGGGGAACAACCTACAATGAGCAGTTCTTC.

This clonotype occurred a few times. J is TRBJ1-2 and V is TRBV20-1, with D possibly being TRBD1 (5 bases). The CDR3 runs 13 residues. V lost 7 bases, J lost 0 bases, and 12 bases lay in between. Germline lookup yields CDR1 DFQATT and CDR2 SNEGSKA (reference sequence). The CDR3 region has the DNA TGCAGTGTTACAGGAGGCTCTAACTATGGCTACACCTTC. It encodes CSVTGGSNYGYTF.

The rearrangement joins TRBV29-1 to TRBJ1-1; no clear D. V gave up 6 bases and J gave up 0 bases, with 11 bases separating them. The CDR3 runs to 13 residues. Germline V CDR1 and CDR2: SQVTM, ANQGSEA. CDR3 protein: CSVEKVLNTEAFF. The DNA for the CDR3 is TGCAGCGTGGAGAAGGTCTTGAACACTGAAGCTTTCTTT.

This clonotype has a count of ten or more. This sequence joins TRBV12-3 or TRBV12-4 and TRBJ2-6; D is undetermined. The CDR3 runs 11 residues. V lost 8 bases to trimming and J lost 1 base, with 0 bases between them. The chain's CDR3 is CASSGANVLTF. CDR3 nucleotides: TGTGCCAGCTCTGGGGCCAACGTCCTGACTTTC.

This clonotype appeared a few times. V is TRBV10-3 and J is TRBJ2-3; D perhaps matches TRBD2 (6 bases). Trimming shortened V by 8 bases and J by 2 bases, and 11 bases separated the two germline ends. Germline CDR1 ENHRY, CDR2 SYGVKD. CDR3 length: 13 residues. CDR3 amino acids: CAIGGTYTDTQYF. The CDR3 region has the DNA TGTGCCATCGGGGGGACGTACACAGATACGCAGTATTTT.

The rearrangement links TRBV7-2 to TRBJ2-5; tentatively, D is TRBD1 or TRBD2 (5 bases each). The V and J ends lost 4 bases and 2 bases respectively, with 14 bases between them. The CDR3 has 15 amino acids. CDR1 and CDR2 (germline): SGHTA, FQGNSA. The CDR3 bases are TGTGCCAGCAGCTCCCAGAGGGGCCATCAAGAGACCCAGTACTTC. It specifies CASSSQRGHQETQYF.

V is TRBV12-3 or TRBV12-4 and J is TRBJ1-1; the D gene is possibly TRBD1 (6 bases). This CDR3 comprises 15 residues. V shed 5 bases and J shed 4 bases, with 17 bases lying between them. Here the CDR3 reads CASSRTAPGGTEAFF. CDR3 nucleotides: TGTGCCAGCAGTCGGACAGCCCCGGGAGGCACTGAAGCTTTCTTT.